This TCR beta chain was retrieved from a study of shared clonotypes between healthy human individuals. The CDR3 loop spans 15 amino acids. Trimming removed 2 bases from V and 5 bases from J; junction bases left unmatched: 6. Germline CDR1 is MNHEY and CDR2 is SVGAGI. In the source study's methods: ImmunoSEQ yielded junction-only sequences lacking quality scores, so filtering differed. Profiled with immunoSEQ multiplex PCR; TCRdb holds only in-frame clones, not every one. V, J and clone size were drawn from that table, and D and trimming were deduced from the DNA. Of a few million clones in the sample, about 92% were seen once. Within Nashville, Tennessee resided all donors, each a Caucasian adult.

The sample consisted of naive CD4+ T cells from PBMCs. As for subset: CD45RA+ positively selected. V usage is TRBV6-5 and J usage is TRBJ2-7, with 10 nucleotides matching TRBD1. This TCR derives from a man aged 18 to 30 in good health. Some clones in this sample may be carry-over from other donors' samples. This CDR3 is CASSYTRDRGDEQYF. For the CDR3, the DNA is TGTGCCAGCAGTTACACGAGGGACAGGGGTGACGAGCAGTACTTC.